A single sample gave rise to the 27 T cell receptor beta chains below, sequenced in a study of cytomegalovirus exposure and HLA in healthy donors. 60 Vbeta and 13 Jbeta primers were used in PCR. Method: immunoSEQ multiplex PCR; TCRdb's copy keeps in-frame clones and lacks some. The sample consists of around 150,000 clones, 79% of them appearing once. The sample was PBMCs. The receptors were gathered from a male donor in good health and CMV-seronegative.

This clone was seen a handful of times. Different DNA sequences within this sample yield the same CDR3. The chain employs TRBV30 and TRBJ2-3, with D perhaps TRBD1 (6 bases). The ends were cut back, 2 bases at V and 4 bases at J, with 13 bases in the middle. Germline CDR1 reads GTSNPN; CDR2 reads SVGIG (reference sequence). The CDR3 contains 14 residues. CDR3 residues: CAWSTQGIADTQYF. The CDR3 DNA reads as TGTGCCTGGAGTACACAGGGAATAGCAGATACGCAGTATTTT.

The CDR3 is CASFPPGINTGELFF. As DNA, the CDR3 is TGTGCCAGCTTCCCGCCGGGTATCAACACCGGGGAGCTGTTTTTT. This chain uses TRBV7-9 with TRBJ2-2, with D uncertain. Germline V gives CDR1 SEHNR, CDR2 FQNEAQ (reference sequence). The V gene lost 8 bases and the J gene lost 2 bases, with 15 bases spanning the gap. The CDR3 runs to 15 residues.

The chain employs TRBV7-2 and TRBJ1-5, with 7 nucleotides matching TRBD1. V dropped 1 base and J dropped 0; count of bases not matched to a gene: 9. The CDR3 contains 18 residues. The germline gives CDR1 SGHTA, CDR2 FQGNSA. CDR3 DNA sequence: TGTGCCAGCAGCTTAGGTTTGCAGGGGGGATATAGCAATCAGCCCCAGCATTTT. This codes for CASSLGLQGGYSNQPQHF.

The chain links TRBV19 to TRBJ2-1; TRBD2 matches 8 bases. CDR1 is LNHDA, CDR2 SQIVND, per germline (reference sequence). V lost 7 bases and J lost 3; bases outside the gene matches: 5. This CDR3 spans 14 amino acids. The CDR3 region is CASTRTSIYNEQFF. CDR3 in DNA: TGTGCCAGTACCCGGACTAGCATCTACAATGAGCAGTTCTTC.

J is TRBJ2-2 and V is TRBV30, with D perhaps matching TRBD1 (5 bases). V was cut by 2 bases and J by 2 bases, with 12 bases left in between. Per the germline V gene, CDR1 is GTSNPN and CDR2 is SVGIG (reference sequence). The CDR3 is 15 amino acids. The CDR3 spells CAWSLGELNTGELFF. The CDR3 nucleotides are TGTGCCTGGAGTTTAGGGGAATTAAACACCGGGGAGCTGTTTTTT.

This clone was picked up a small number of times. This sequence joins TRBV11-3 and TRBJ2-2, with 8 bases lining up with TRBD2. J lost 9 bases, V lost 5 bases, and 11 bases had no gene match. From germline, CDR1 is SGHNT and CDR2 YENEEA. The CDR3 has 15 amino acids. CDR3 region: CASSRGSGGDRELFF. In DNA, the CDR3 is TGTGCCAGCAGCAGGGGCAGCGGGGGAGATCGGGAGCTGTTTTTT.

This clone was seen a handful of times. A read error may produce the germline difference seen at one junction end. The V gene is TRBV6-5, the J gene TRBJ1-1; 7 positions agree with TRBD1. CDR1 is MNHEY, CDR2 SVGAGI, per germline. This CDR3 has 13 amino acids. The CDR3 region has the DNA TGTGCCATCAGTGCAGGGGGAATTACTGAAGCTTTCTTT. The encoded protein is CAISAGGITEAFF.

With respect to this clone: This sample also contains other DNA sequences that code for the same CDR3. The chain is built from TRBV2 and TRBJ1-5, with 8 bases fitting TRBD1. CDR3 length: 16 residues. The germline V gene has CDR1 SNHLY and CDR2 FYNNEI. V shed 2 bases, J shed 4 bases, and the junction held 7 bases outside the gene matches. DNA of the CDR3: TGTGCCAGCAGTGAAAGGGGCAGGGGGCGGAATCAGCCCCAGCATTTT. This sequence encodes CASSERGRGRNQPQHF. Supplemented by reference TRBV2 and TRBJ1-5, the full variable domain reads EPEVTQTPSHQVTQMGQEVILRCVPISNHLYFYWYRQILGQKVEFLVSFYNNEISEKSEIFDDQFSVERPDGSNFTLKIRSTKLEDSAMYFCASSERGRGRNQPQHFGDGTRLSIL.

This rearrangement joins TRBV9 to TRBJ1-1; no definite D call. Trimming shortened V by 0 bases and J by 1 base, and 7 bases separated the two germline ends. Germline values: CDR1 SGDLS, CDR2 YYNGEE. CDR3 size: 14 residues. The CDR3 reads CASSVGVANTEAFF. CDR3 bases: TGTGCCAGCAGCGTAGGGGTAGCGAACACTGAAGCTTTCTTT.

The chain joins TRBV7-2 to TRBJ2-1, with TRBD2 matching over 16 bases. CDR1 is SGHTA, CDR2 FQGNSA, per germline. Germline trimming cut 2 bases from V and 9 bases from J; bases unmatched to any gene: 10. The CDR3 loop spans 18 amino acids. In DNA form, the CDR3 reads TGTGCCAGCAGCTTAAATTGGGTCGGGACTAGCGGGGGGGCTGAGCAGTTCTTC. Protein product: CASSLNWVGTSGGAEQFF.

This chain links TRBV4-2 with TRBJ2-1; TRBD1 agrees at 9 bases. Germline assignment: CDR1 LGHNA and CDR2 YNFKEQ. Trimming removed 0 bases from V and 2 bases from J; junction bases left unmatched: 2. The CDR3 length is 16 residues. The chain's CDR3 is CASSQEGQGTYNEQFF. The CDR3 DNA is TGTGCCAGCAGCCAAGAAGGACAGGGGACCTACAATGAGCAGTTCTTC.

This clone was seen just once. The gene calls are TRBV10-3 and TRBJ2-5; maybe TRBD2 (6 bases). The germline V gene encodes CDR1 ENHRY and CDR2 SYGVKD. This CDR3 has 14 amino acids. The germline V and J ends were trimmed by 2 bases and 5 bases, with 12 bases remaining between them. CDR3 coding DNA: TGTGCCATCAGTGAGCCGGGGGTCGGGGAGACCCAGTACTTC. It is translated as CAISEPGVGETQYF.

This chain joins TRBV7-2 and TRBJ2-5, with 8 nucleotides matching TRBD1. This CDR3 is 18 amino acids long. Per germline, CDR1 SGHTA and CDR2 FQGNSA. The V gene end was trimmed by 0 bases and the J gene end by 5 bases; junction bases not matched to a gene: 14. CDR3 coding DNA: TGTGCCAGCAGCTTAGCAGGGTCAGGGGGCCTCACAAGTGAGACCCAGTACTTC. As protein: CASSLAGSGGLTSETQYF.

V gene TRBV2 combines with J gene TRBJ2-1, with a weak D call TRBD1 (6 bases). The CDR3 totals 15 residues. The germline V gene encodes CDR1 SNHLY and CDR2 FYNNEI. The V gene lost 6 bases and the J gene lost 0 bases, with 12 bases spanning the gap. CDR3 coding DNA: TGTGCCAGCAGGGAAACAGGGATCTCCTACAATGAGCAGTTCTTC. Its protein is CASRETGISYNEQFF.

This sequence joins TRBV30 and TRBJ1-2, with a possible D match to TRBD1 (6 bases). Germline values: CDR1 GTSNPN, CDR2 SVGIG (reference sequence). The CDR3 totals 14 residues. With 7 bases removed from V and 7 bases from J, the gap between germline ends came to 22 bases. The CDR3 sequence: CALTKEAGDSGYTF. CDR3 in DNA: TGTGCCTTGACAAAAGAGGCAGGGGATAGTGGCTACACCTTC.

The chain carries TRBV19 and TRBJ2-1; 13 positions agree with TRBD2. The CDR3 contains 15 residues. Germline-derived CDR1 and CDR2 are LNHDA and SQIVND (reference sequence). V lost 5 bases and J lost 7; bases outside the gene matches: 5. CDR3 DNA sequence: TGTGCCAGTAGTGTTACTAGCGGGGGGGGTAATGAGCAGTTCTTC. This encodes CASSVTSGGGNEQFF.

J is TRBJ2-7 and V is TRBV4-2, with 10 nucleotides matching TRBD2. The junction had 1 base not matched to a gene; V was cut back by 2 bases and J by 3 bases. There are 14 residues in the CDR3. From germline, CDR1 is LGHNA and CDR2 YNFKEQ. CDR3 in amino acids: CASSQLAGGYEQYF. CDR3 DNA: TGTGCCAGCAGCCAATTAGCGGGGGGCTACGAGCAGTACTTC.

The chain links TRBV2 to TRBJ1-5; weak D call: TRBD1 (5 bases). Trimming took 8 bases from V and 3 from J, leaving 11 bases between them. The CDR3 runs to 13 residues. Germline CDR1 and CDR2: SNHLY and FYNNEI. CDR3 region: CASARTNNQPQHF. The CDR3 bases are TGTGCCAGCGCCCGGACAAACAATCAGCCCCAGCATTTT. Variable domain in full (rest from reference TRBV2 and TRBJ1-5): EPEVTQTPSHQVTQMGQEVILRCVPISNHLYFYWYRQILGQKVEFLVSFYNNEISEKSEIFDDQFSVERPDGSNFTLKIRSTKLEDSAMYFCASARTNNQPQHFGDGTRLSIL.

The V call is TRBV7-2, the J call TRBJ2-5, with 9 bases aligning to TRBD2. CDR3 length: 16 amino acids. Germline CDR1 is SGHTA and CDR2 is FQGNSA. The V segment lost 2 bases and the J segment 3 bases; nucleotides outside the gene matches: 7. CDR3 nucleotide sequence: TGTGCCAGCAGCTTATTAAAAGCGGGGGGAAAAGAGACCCAGTACTTC. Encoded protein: CASSLLKAGGKETQYF.

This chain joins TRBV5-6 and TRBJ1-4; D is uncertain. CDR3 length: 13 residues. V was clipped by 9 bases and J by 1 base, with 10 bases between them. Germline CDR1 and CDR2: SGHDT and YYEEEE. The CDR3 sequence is CATCAGTNEKLFF. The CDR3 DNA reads TGTGCCACCTGCGCCGGAACTAATGAAAAACTGTTTTTT.

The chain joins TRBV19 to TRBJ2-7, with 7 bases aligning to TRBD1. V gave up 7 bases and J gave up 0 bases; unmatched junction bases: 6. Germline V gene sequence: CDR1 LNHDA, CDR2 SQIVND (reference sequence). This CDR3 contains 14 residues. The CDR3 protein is CASTPTGSSYEQYF. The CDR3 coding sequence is TGTGCCAGTACCCCGACAGGGAGCTCCTACGAGCAGTACTTC. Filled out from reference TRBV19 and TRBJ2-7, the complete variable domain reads DGGITQSPKYLFRKEGQNVTLSCEQNLNHDAMYWYRQDPGQGLRLIYYSQIVNDFQKGDIAEGYSVSREKKESFPLTVTSAQKNPTAFYLCASTPTGSSYEQYFGPGTRLTVT.

The CDR3 nucleotides read TGTGCCTGCGCCGGACAGGTTGGTTCACCCCTCCACTTT. It translates to CACAGQVGSPLHF. This chain connects TRBV30 to TRBJ1-6, with 7 bases matching TRBD1. Germline V gene lookup returns CDR1 GTSNPN and CDR2 SVGIG (reference sequence). The V gene end was trimmed by 6 bases and the J gene end by 9 bases; junction bases not matched to a gene: 8. There are 13 residues in the CDR3.

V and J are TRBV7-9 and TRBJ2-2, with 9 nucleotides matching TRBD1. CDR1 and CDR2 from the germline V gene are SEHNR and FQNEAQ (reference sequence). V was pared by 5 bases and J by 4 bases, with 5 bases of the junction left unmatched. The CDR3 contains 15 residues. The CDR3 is CASSLQGAVTGELFF. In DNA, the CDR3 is TGTGCCAGCAGCCTACAGGGGGCGGTCACCGGGGAGCTGTTTTTT.

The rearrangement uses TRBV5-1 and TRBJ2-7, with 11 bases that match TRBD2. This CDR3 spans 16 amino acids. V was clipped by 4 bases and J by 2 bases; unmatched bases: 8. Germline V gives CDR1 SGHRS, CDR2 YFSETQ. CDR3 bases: TGCGCCAGCAGCGCCCTTAGCGGGGGGGCCCCCTACGAGCAGTACTTC. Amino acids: CASSALSGGAPYEQYF. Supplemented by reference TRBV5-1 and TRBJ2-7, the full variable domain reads KAGVTQTPRYLIKTRGQQVTLSCSPISGHRSVSWYQQTPGQGLQFLFEYFSETQRNKGNFPGRFSGRQFSNSRSEMNVSTLELGDSALYLCASSALSGGAPYEQYFGPGTRLTVT.

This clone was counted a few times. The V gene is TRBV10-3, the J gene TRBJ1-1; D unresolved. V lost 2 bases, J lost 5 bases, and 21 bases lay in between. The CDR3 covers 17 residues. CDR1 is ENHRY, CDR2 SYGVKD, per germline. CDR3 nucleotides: TGTGCCATCAGTGAGAGCGAAGGTTTCCGCCGGGGTACTGAAGCTTTCTTT. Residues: CAISESEGFRRGTEAFF.

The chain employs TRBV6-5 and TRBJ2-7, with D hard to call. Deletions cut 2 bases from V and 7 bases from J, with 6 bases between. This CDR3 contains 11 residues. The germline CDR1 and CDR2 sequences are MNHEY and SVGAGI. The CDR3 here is CASSYGREQYF. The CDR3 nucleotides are TGTGCCAGCAGTTACGGTCGGGAGCAGTACTTC.

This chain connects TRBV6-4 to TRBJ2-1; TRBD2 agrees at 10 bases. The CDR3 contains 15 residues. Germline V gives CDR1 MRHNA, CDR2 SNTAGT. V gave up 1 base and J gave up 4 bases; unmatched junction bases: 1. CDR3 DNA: TGTGCCAGCAGTGACTGGACTAGCGGTTACAATGAGCAGTTCTTC. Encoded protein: CASSDWTSGYNEQFF.